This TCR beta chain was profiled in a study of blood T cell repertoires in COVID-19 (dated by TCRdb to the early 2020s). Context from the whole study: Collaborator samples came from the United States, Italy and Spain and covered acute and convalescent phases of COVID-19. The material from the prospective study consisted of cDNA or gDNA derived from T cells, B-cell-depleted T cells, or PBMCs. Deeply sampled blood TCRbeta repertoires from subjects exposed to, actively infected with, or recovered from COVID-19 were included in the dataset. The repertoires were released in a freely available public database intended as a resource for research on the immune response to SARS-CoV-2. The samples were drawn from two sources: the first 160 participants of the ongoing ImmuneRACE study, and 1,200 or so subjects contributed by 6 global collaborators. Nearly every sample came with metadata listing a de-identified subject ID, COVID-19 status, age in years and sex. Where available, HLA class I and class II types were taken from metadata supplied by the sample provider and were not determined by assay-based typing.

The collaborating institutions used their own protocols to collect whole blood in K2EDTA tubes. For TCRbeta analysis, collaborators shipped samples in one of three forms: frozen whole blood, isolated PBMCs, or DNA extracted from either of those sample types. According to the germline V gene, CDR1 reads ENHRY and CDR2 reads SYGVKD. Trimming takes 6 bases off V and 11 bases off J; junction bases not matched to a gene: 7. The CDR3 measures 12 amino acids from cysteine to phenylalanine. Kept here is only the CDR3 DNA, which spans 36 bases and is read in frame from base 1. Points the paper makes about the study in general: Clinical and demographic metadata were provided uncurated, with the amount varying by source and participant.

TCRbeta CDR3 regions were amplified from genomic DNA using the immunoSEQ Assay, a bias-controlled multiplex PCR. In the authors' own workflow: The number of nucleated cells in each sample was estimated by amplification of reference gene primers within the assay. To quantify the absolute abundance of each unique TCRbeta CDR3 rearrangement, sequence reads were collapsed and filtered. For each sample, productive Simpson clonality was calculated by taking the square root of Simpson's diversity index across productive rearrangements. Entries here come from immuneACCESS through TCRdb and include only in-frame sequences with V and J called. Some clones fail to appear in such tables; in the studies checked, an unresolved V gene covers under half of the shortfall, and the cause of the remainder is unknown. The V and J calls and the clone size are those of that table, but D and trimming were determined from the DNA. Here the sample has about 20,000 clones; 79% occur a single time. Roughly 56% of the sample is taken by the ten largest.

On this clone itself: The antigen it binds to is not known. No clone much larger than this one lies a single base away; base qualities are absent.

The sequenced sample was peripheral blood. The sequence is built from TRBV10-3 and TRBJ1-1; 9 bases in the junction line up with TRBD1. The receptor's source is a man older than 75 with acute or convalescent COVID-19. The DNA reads TGTGCCATCAGGGACAGGGGCGGGTTGGCTTTCTTT. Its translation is CAIRDRGGLAFF.